One sample yielded the 30 T cell receptor beta chains listed below, sequenced in a study of beta chain features in type 1 diabetes. The sequenced template was cDNA made from the entire isolated RNA. Repertoires were generated with immunoSEQ multiplex PCR, while TCRdb's copy carries only in-frame clones and drops some. The data contain 250,000 to 400,000 clones, 14% of them singletons. Source material: central memory CD4+ T cells from blood. The receptors derive from a man aged 30 to 45 in good health.

This clone showed up just a few times. The V and J genes are TRBV5-1 and TRBJ2-3; 16 bases are a match to TRBD2. The trim removed 4 bases at V and 4 bases at J, leaving 6 bases unmatched. From germline, CDR1 is SGHRS and CDR2 YFSETQ. The CDR3 extends over 17 amino acids. The CDR3 DNA reads as TGCGCCAGCAGCCAAGCCGGGACTAGCGGGAGGGCAGATACGCAGTATTTT. Translation gives CASSQAGTSGRADTQYF.

This clone was found many times. The V and J genes are TRBV2 and TRBJ2-5; the D gene is possibly TRBD1 (5 bases). This CDR3 spans 13 amino acids. Trimming left V 8 bases short and J 0 bases short, with 10 bases between. From germline, CDR1 is SNHLY and CDR2 FYNNEI. CDR3 bases: TGTGCCAGCGGGGCTCGGTACCAAGAGACCCAGTACTTC. Translating it yields CASGARYQETQYF.

This clone was counted only a few times. The rearrangement joins TRBV30 to TRBJ2-1, with D maybe TRBD1 (6 bases). CDR3 length equals 11 residues. Trimming pared 6 bases from V and 9 bases from J, leaving 12 bases between. Per germline, CDR1 GTSNPN and CDR2 SVGIG (reference sequence). The CDR3 nucleotides are TGTGCCTGTACAGGGCTTTCTGAGCAGTTCTTC. Protein product: CACTGLSEQFF.

This clone was detected many times. The V gene is TRBV14, the J gene TRBJ2-6; possible D gene TRBD1, 5 bases. The germline V gene encodes CDR1 SGHDN and CDR2 FVKESK. The CDR3 runs 16 residues. Trimming cost V 4 bases and J 0 bases, with 10 bases left between them. CDR3 loop: CASSPPGNSGANVLTF. The CDR3 DNA follows: TGTGCCAGCAGCCCTCCAGGGAACTCTGGGGCCAACGTCCTGACTTTC.

The CDR3 region is CASSAGQGAETQYF. The CDR3 DNA sequence: TGCGCCAGCAGCGCGGGACAGGGGGCCGAGACCCAGTACTTC. The chain employs TRBV5-1 and TRBJ2-5; 12 bases align to TRBD1. Germline V CDR1 and CDR2: SGHRS, YFSETQ. The CDR3 covers 14 residues. The V and J ends lost 4 bases and 5 bases, in that order; junction bases with no gene match: 3.

In its sample, this clone was seen a few times. This chain joins TRBV9 and TRBJ2-1, with 13 bases that match TRBD2. V was clipped by 4 bases and J by 7 bases; unmatched bases: 5. From germline, CDR1 is SGDLS and CDR2 YYNGEE. The CDR3 is 15 residues long. CDR3: CASSQEGLAGNEQFF. CDR3 bases: TGTGCCAGCAGCCAAGAGGGACTAGCGGGGAATGAGCAGTTCTTC.

The chain has TRBV5-6 and TRBJ2-5; 7 nucleotides align to TRBD1. The germline V gene has CDR1 SGHDT and CDR2 YYEEEE. This CDR3 comprises 13 residues. V lost 5 bases, J lost 5 bases, and 6 bases stayed unmatched. CDR3 sequence: CASRSGQLETQYF. The CDR3 DNA reads as TGTGCCAGCAGGTCGGGACAGTTGGAGACCCAGTACTTC.

This clone has more than one count but fewer than ten. This chain's CDR3 is CASSQITGTSNYGYTF. The CDR3 nucleotides read TGCGCCAGCAGCCAAATCACAGGCACTAGTAACTATGGCTACACCTTC. The chain recombines TRBV5-1 with TRBJ1-2, with D perhaps matching TRBD1 (5 bases). This CDR3 is built from 16 residues. Germline V gives CDR1 SGHRS, CDR2 YFSETQ. Trimming shortened V by 4 bases and J by 1 base, and 17 bases separated the two germline ends.

CDR3: CASSQGARGGWTYEQYF. In DNA form, the CDR3 reads TGTGCCAGCAGCCAAGGGGCGCGGGGGGGATGGACCTACGAGCAGTACTTC. The V gene is TRBV14, the J gene TRBJ2-7, with 9 bases that match TRBD2. CDR1 and CDR2 (germline): SGHDN, FVKESK. The CDR3 extends over 17 amino acids. Germline trimming cut 1 base from V and 2 bases from J; bases unmatched to any gene: 9.

There are a few counts of this clone. V gene TRBV7-2 combines with J gene TRBJ2-7, with D possibly matching TRBD2 (5 bases). There are 15 residues in the CDR3. Germline V gene sequence: CDR1 SGHTA, CDR2 FQGNSA. Trimming removed 1 base from V and 2 bases from J, with 12 bases in between. CDR3 loop: CASSLDVLAPYEQYF. CDR3 nucleotide sequence: TGTGCCAGCAGCTTAGATGTCCTAGCCCCCTACGAGCAGTACTTC.

The chain joins TRBV7-8 to TRBJ2-7, with D possibly matching TRBD2 (5 bases). V shed 1 base and J shed 4 bases, with 8 bases lying between them. From germline, CDR1 is SGHVS and CDR2 FQNEAQ. The CDR3 contains 13 residues. This chain's CDR3 is CASSLGGKYEQYV. CDR3 nucleotides: TGTGCCAGCAGCTTAGGAGGGAAATACGAGCAGTACGTC.

This clone appeared a few times. The chain uses TRBV29-1 and TRBJ2-3; 9 bases agree with TRBD1. Germline V gives CDR1 SQVTM, CDR2 ANQGSEA. The CDR3 spans 14 residues. V gave up 4 bases and J gave up 5 bases; unmatched junction bases: 7. Here the CDR3 DNA reads TGCAGCGTTGTAGTGGGACAGGGACGAGATACGCAGTATTTT. Translating it yields CSVVVGQGRDTQYF.

The chain joins TRBV10-3 to TRBJ2-7; D might be TRBD2 (6 bases). The ends were cut back, 3 bases at V and 5 bases at J, with 20 bases in the middle. Germline-derived CDR1 and CDR2 are ENHRY and SYGVKD. This CDR3 has 16 amino acids. CDR3 protein: CAISDVLRLEGNEQYF. CDR3 nucleotide sequence: TGTGCCATCAGTGATGTGTTGAGACTAGAAGGCAACGAGCAGTACTTC.

The chain is built from TRBV4-3 and TRBJ1-3; D is ambiguous. CDR3 length: 15 residues. Germline V gene data show CDR1 as LGHNA and CDR2 as YSLEER. Trimming cost V 1 base and J 0 bases, with 7 bases left between them. In DNA, the CDR3 is TGCGCCAGCAGCCAAGGTAGTGTCTCTGGAAACACCATATATTTT. Translating gives CASSQGSVSGNTIYF.

At least ten counts were recorded for this clone. The gene calls are TRBV19 and TRBJ2-1, with D unresolved. The germline V gene has CDR1 LNHDA and CDR2 SQIVND (reference sequence). The CDR3 totals 13 residues. Trimming cost V 6 bases and J 0 bases, with 6 bases left between them. The CDR3 here is CASSAYSYNEQFF. The CDR3 nucleotides read TGTGCCAGTAGCGCCTACTCCTACAATGAGCAGTTCTTC.

This clone has a handful of counts. V is TRBV4-2 and J is TRBJ1-5; D unclear. The V end lost 0 bases, the J end lost 6 bases, and 9 bases lay between the germline ends. The germline CDR1 and CDR2 sequences are LGHNA and YNFKEQ. This CDR3 has 14 residues. The CDR3 protein is CASSQETGGQPQHF. Written as DNA, the CDR3 is TGTGCCAGCAGCCAAGAAACCGGCGGTCAGCCCCAGCATTTT.

Only a few counts were recorded for this clone. V gene TRBV15 combines with J gene TRBJ1-3; D possibly corresponds to TRBD1 (6 bases). Germline CDR1 is LNHNV and CDR2 is YYDKDF (reference sequence). The CDR3 extends over 16 amino acids. The V and J ends lost 5 bases and 4 bases respectively, with 18 bases between them. CDR3 sequence reads: CATSRGRAGAGNTIYF. CDR3 sequence (DNA): TGTGCCACCAGCCGCGGGCGGGCAGGGGCGGGAAACACCATATATTTT. The variable domain in full, completed from reference TRBV15 and TRBJ1-3, reads DAMVIQNPRYQVTQFGKPVTLSCSQTLNHNVMYWYQQKSSQAPKLLFHYYDKDFNNEADTPDNFQSRRPNTSFCFLDIRSPGLGDTAMYLCATSRGRAGAGNTIYFGEGSWLTVV.

The V gene is TRBV19, the J gene TRBJ2-7; D is uncertain. The germline V gene has CDR1 LNHDA and CDR2 SQIVND (reference sequence). The CDR3 sequence is 10 residues long. CDR3 nucleotides: TGCTTTGTACGAAACTACGAGCAGTACGTC. Its protein is CFVRNYEQYV.

V usage is TRBV7-2 and J usage is TRBJ2-1, with D possibly being TRBD1 (7 bases). V was cut by 4 bases and J by 8 bases, with 24 bases left in between. Germline CDR1 and CDR2: SGHTA and FQGNSA. This CDR3 spans 17 amino acids. The CDR3 spells CASSSHLTGRQGDEQFF. In DNA, the CDR3 is TGTGCCAGCAGCTCACACTTGACAGGGAGGCAAGGTGATGAGCAGTTCTTC.

There are a few counts of this clone. V is TRBV30 and J is TRBJ1-3; TRBD1 might be the D (6 bases). The V end lost 3 bases, the J end lost 11 bases, and 11 bases lay between the germline ends. Germline V lookup: CDR1 GTSNPN, CDR2 SVGIG (reference sequence). The CDR3 is 11 amino acids. The CDR3: CAWSPSGAIYF. The CDR3 DNA follows: TGTGCCTGGAGCCCATCAGGGGCCATATATTTT.

This chain uses TRBV11-2 with TRBJ2-6; D unresolved. This CDR3 comprises 16 residues. Trimming removed 5 bases from V and 0 bases from J, with 11 bases in between. CDR1 is SGHAT and CDR2 is FQNNGV in the germline V gene. The CDR3 reads CASSARRISGANVLTF. CDR3 DNA sequence: TGTGCCAGCAGCGCACGACGGATCTCTGGGGCCAACGTCCTGACTTTC.

The gene calls are TRBV29-1 and TRBJ2-3; 8 positions agree with TRBD1. This CDR3 contains 13 residues. V shed 6 bases, J shed 7 bases, and the junction held 9 bases outside the gene matches. Germline CDR1 reads SQVTM; CDR2 reads ANQGSEA. Written as DNA, the CDR3 is TGCAGCGTCGATGGACAGGGCGGGTATACGCAGTATTTT. Its protein is CSVDGQGGYTQYF.

The V call is TRBV25-1, the J call TRBJ2-3; tentatively, D is TRBD2 (5 bases). CDR3 length: 13 amino acids. CDR1 MGHDK and CDR2 SYGVNS come from the germline V gene. Trimming shortened V by 3 bases and J by 11 bases, and 15 bases separated the two germline ends. The CDR3 DNA follows: TGTGCCAGCAGTGAGCGACGAGGGTCAGTGCAGTATTTT. Its protein is CASSERRGSVQYF.

This clone was picked up a small number of times. The V gene is TRBV9, the J gene TRBJ2-2; maybe TRBD2 (6 bases). V lost 0 bases and J 7 bases, leaving 13 bases between the germline ends. The CDR3 runs 15 residues. Germline-derived CDR1 and CDR2 are SGDLS and YYNGEE. The CDR3 region is CASSVVAAAGGELFF. The CDR3, as DNA: TGTGCCAGCAGCGTAGTAGCGGCCGCGGGCGGGGAGCTGTTTTTT. Drawing the rest from reference TRBV9 and TRBJ2-2, the complete variable domain is DSGVTQTPKHLITATGQRVTLRCSPRSGDLSVYWYQQSLDQGLQFLIQYYNGEERAKGNILERFSAQQFPDLHSELNLSSLELGDSALYFCASSVVAAAGGELFFGEGSRLTVL.

This clone was found a few times. The gene calls are TRBV4-3 and TRBJ1-1, with D unclear. Trimming stripped 0 bases from V and 0 bases from J, with 8 bases between. This CDR3 has 15 residues. Germline lookup yields CDR1 LGHNA and CDR2 YSLEER. The CDR3 sequence is CASSQDLGVNTEAFF. The CDR3 DNA sequence: TGCGCCAGCAGCCAAGATCTCGGGGTGAACACTGAAGCTTTCTTT.

The chain carries TRBV7-9 and TRBJ2-5; the D is unclear. CDR1 SEHNR and CDR2 FQNEAQ come from the germline V gene (reference sequence). The CDR3 has 12 residues. V lost 4 bases to trimming and J lost 2 bases, with 5 bases between them. The CDR3 protein is CASSSGQETQYF. CDR3 DNA sequence: TGTGCCAGCAGCTCGGGTCAAGAGACCCAGTACTTC.

CDR3 sequence (DNA): TGTGCCAGCTCAGCGGGAGGGCCCCTGGAGACCCAGTACTTC. Its translation is CASSAGGPLETQYF. This rearrangement joins TRBV7-3 to TRBJ2-5; 10 bases line up with TRBD2. The ends lost 8 bases at V and 5 bases at J; junction bases unmatched: 8. The germline V gene encodes CDR1 SGHTA and CDR2 FQGTGA. The CDR3 is made up of 14 amino acids.

About this clone itself: Relative to the germline gene, one junction end is altered; a read error may explain this. V usage is TRBV28 and J usage is TRBJ1-5, with TRBD1 matching 7 bases. There are 12 residues in the CDR3. Germline V gene lookup returns CDR1 MDHEN and CDR2 SYDVKM. The DNA of the CDR3 is TGTGCCAGCAGTTTAGGGCAGAGGGGGCTGTATTTT. It encodes CASSLGQRGLYF.

The rearrangement links TRBV5-4 to TRBJ2-5, with D hard to call. The V end was cut by 4 bases, the J end by 5 bases, with 12 bases between. This CDR3 has 13 residues. Germline CDR1 SGHNT, CDR2 YYREEE (reference sequence). CDR3 loop: CASSLILDETQYF. CDR3 nucleotide sequence: TGTGCCAGCAGCCTTATTCTGGATGAGACCCAGTACTTC.

V and J are TRBV7-3 and TRBJ1-1; TRBD1 matches at 12 bases. Germline V gene lookup returns CDR1 SGHTA and CDR2 FQGTGA. The V gene end was trimmed by 3 bases and the J gene end by 8 bases; junction bases not matched to a gene: 1. The CDR3 sequence is 13 residues long. CDR3 loop: CASSLGTGGEAFF. The CDR3 bases are TGTGCCAGCAGCTTGGGGACAGGGGGCGAAGCTTTCTTT.